Below, one T cell receptor (beta chain) is given with its context. The entry originates in a study of blood T cell repertoires in COVID-19. At the level of the study: Acute and convalescent COVID-19 samples came from the United States, Italy and Spain. The cDNA or gDNA used as material had been derived from T cells, B-cell-depleted T cells, or PBMCs.

The ends were cut back, 5 bases at V and 1 base at J, with 5 bases in the middle. The CDR3 runs 12 residues. Under the authors' procedure: Estimated nucleated cell counts came from reference gene primer amplification. The data were produced by immunoSEQ multiplex PCR, yet TCRdb's version contains in-frame clones alone and is incomplete. The DNA was the basis for D and trimming; V, J and clone size are from that table. The repertoire includes about 67,000 clones, 85% to 90% of them detected once, and roughly 1.2% sits in the top ten. The sequenced sample consisted of peripheral blood. This sequence originates from a woman aged 55-69 years with acute or convalescent COVID-19. The gene calls are TRBV12-3 or TRBV12-4 and TRBJ1-2; D remains ambiguous. This chain's CDR3 is CASSPFNYGYTF. The CDR3 region has the DNA TGTGCCAGCAGTCCCTTTAACTATGGCTACACCTTC.